The 24 T cell receptor beta chains below come from one sample, sequenced in a study of cytomegalovirus exposure and HLA in healthy donors. Some clones are missing from TCRdb's copy, which holds only in-frame ones; the method was immunoSEQ multiplex PCR. In the table there are some 140,000 clones, 86% of which are singletons. The sample taken for sequencing was PBMCs. The receptors were sampled from a man younger than 35 in good health and CMV-seronegative.

This clone was detected a few times. This chain connects TRBV4-3 to TRBJ2-5; weak D call: TRBD2 (6 bases). The V gene's germline CDR1 is LGHNA and CDR2 YSLEER. This CDR3 is built from 15 residues. V lost 1 base and J 0 bases, leaving 9 bases between the germline ends. For the CDR3, the DNA is TGCGCCAGCAGCCAAGGTACGGGGGACCAAGAGACCCAGTACTTC. It is translated as CASSQGTGDQETQYF.

V is TRBV5-1 and J is TRBJ2-7; TRBD2 aligns across 9 bases. CDR3 length: 16 amino acids. The ends lost 2 bases at V and 0 bases at J; junction bases unmatched: 6. The V gene's germline CDR1 is SGHRS and CDR2 YFSETQ. CDR3 residues: CASSFPVAGASYEQYF. The CDR3, as DNA: TGCGCCAGCAGCTTCCCCGTAGCGGGAGCCTCCTACGAGCAGTACTTC.

The rearrangement links TRBV4-1 to TRBJ2-7; 8 bases are shared with TRBD1. Germline CDR1 reads MGHRA; CDR2 reads YSYEKL. This CDR3 is 13 amino acids long. With V trimmed by 2 bases and J by 5 bases, 2 bases remained unmatched. CDR3 nucleotide sequence: TGCGCCAGCAGCCAACTGGACAGGGACGAGCAGTACTTC. This sequence encodes CASSQLDRDEQYF.

CDR3 sequence (DNA): TGTGCCAGTAGTCTGAGTAGCCGCTCCTACGAGCAGTACTTC. As protein: CASSLSSRSYEQYF. The chain carries TRBV19 and TRBJ2-7, with no clear D. Deletions cut 5 bases from V and 0 bases from J, with 11 bases between. There are 14 residues in the CDR3. CDR1 LNHDA and CDR2 SQIVND come from the germline V gene (reference sequence).

This sequence joins TRBV10-1 and TRBJ2-1; D might be TRBD2 (5 bases). The germline V gene encodes CDR1 WNHNN and CDR2 SYGVQD (reference sequence). The CDR3 covers 14 residues. The germline V and J ends were trimmed by 6 bases and 6 bases, with 15 bases remaining between them. CDR3 sequence reads: CASSERDCFNEQFF. The CDR3 DNA sequence: TGCGCCAGCAGCGAACGGGATTGTTTCAATGAGCAGTTCTTC.

The genes are TRBV19 and TRBJ1-2; 7 bases are a match to TRBD1. The length of the CDR3 is 13 residues. The V gene's germline CDR1 is LNHDA and CDR2 SQIVND (reference sequence). J was trimmed by 4 bases and V by 5 bases; bases with no gene match: 4. The CDR3 protein is CASSPTGFYGYTF. The CDR3 DNA sequence: TGTGCCAGTAGTCCGACAGGGTTCTATGGCTACACCTTC.

The V gene is TRBV19, the J gene TRBJ1-5; 10 positions match TRBD1. The CDR3 length is 18 residues. With 3 bases clipped from V and 4 bases from J, the junction kept 12 bases outside the gene matches. CDR1 and CDR2 from the germline V gene are LNHDA and SQIVND (reference sequence). Here the CDR3 reads CASSIFTARDRGNQPQHF. The CDR3 DNA follows: TGTGCCAGTAGTATCTTTACGGCTCGGGACAGGGGTAATCAGCCCCAGCATTTT. Drawing the rest from reference TRBV19 and TRBJ1-5, the complete variable domain is DGGITQSPKYLFRKEGQNVTLSCEQNLNHDAMYWYRQDPGQGLRLIYYSQIVNDFQKGDIAEGYSVSREKKESFPLTVTSAQKNPTAFYLCASSIFTARDRGNQPQHFGDGTRLSIL.

The CDR3 DNA is TGTGCCAGCAGCTTAGCGCGGGGGATCCGAGAGACCCAGTACTTC. Protein: CASSLARGIRETQYF. This rearrangement joins TRBV7-8 to TRBJ2-5; 7 positions match TRBD2. V shed 0 bases, J shed 4 bases, and the junction held 5 bases outside the gene matches. CDR1 SGHVS and CDR2 FQNEAQ come from the germline V gene. The CDR3 has 15 amino acids.

The CDR3 here is CASSPGWDEKLFF. CDR3 nucleotide sequence: TGTGCCAGCAGCCCCGGGTGGGATGAAAAACTGTTTTTT. This chain joins TRBV7-2 and TRBJ1-4; D is unclear. This CDR3 is built from 13 residues. From germline, CDR1 is SGHTA and CDR2 FQGNSA. Trimming took off 5 bases at V and 6 bases at J, with 10 bases between the two ends.

This chain's CDR3 is CASSVFGWESKNIQYF. CDR3 nucleotides: TGTGCCAGCAGTGTTTTCGGGTGGGAGTCCAAAAACATTCAGTACTTC. The rearrangement uses TRBV6-1 and TRBJ2-4; possible D gene TRBD2, 5 bases. Germline CDR1 is MNHNS and CDR2 is SASEGT. Trimming took 4 bases from V and 2 from J, leaving 15 bases between them. The CDR3 runs 16 residues.

The CDR3 here is CASSLFPEETQYF. CDR3 sequence (DNA): TGTGCCAGCAGCTTATTTCCAGAAGAGACCCAGTACTTC. The chain couples TRBV7-9 to TRBJ2-5; D ambiguous. The germline V gene encodes CDR1 SEHNR and CDR2 FQNEAQ (reference sequence). The CDR3 runs to 13 residues. V shed 2 bases and J shed 3 bases, with 7 bases lying between them.

This chain connects TRBV18 to TRBJ1-2, with 7 bases fitting TRBD1. The CDR3 is 14 residues long. CDR1 is KGHSH and CDR2 is LQKENI in the germline V gene. V dropped 6 bases and J dropped 2; count of bases not matched to a gene: 6. CDR3 sequence (DNA): TGTGCCAGCTCGCCCGGACAGGCGAACTATGGCTACACCTTC. It is translated as CASSPGQANYGYTF.

This CDR3 is CASSLFPVGLAGPTYEQYF. As DNA, the CDR3 is TGTGCCAGCAGTCTATTCCCCGTGGGACTAGCGGGACCAACCTACGAGCAGTACTTC. The chain links TRBV28 to TRBJ2-7; 13 bases line up with TRBD2. CDR1 MDHEN and CDR2 SYDVKM come from the germline V gene. This CDR3 spans 19 amino acids. Germline trimming cut 5 bases from V and 2 bases from J; bases unmatched to any gene: 15.

This clone was observed once. The chain combines TRBV2 with TRBJ2-1; TRBD1 matches at 9 bases. With V trimmed by 6 bases and J by 6 bases, 12 bases remained unmatched. Germline V gives CDR1 SNHLY, CDR2 FYNNEI. The CDR3 length is 16 residues. The CDR3 protein is CASSLRQGGLRNEQFF. The DNA for the CDR3 is TGTGCCAGCAGCCTCAGACAGGGGGGGCTACGCAATGAGCAGTTCTTC.

This chain connects TRBV5-1 to TRBJ2-3; 10 bases agree with TRBD2. After removal of 0 bases from V and 5 bases from J, the junction contained 9 bases not matched to a gene. The CDR3 totals 17 residues. Looked up from germline, CDR1 is SGHRS and CDR2 is YFSETQ. CDR3 region: CASSLGPGTSAVDTQYF. CDR3 nucleotide sequence: TGCGCCAGCAGCTTGGGCCCCGGGACTAGCGCTGTAGATACGCAGTATTTT.

Only a few counts were recorded for this clone. This sequence joins TRBV6-5 and TRBJ1-4; D unclear. This CDR3 comprises 16 residues. Trimming removed 0 bases at V and 0 bases at J, with 8 bases between. Looked up from germline, CDR1 is MNHEY and CDR2 is SVGAGI. The CDR3 sequence is CASSYSFLATNEKLFF. The DNA for the CDR3 is TGTGCCAGCAGTTACTCCTTCTTAGCAACTAATGAAAAACTGTTTTTT.

This chain links TRBV5-4 with TRBJ2-2, with TRBD2 identical over 8 bases. The CDR3 sequence is 16 residues long. The V and J ends lost 4 bases and 5 bases, in that order; junction bases with no gene match: 10. The germline CDR1 and CDR2 sequences are SGHNT and YYREEE (reference sequence). CDR3 sequence reads: CASSLLAELPTGELFF. CDR3 DNA: TGTGCCAGCAGCCTACTAGCGGAGCTTCCAACCGGGGAGCTGTTTTTT.

The rearrangement links TRBV20-1 to TRBJ1-1, with D unresolved. Germline assignment: CDR1 DFQATT and CDR2 SNEGSKA (reference sequence). V gave up 5 bases and J gave up 6 bases, with 10 bases separating them. This CDR3 is 11 amino acids long. CDR3 loop: CSAGGRAEAFF. In DNA form, the CDR3 reads TGCAGTGCTGGAGGGAGGGCTGAAGCTTTCTTT.

This sequence joins TRBV5-5 and TRBJ1-2; D is possibly TRBD1 (6 bases). There are 15 residues in the CDR3. V gave up 0 bases and J gave up 2 bases, with 11 bases separating them. The germline V gene encodes CDR1 SGHKS and CDR2 YYEKEE (reference sequence). CDR3 DNA: TGTGCCAGCAGCTTGGGAATAGGGGGAAACTATGGCTACACCTTC. Its translation: CASSLGIGGNYGYTF. The whole variable domain, filled in from reference TRBV5-5 and TRBJ1-2, reads DAGVTQSPTHLIKTRGQQVTLRCSPISGHKSVSWYQQVLGQGPQFIFQYYEKEERGRGNFPDRFSARQFPNYSSELNVNALLLGDSALYLCASSLGIGGNYGYTFGSGTRLTVV.

The rearrangement links TRBV27 to TRBJ1-2; D call uncertain. This CDR3 region has 15 residues. V was clipped by 2 bases and J by 8 bases, with 18 bases between them. The germline V gene has CDR1 MNHEY and CDR2 SMNVEV (reference sequence). The CDR3 DNA reads as TGTGCCAGCAGTTTAAAGCCGTTGGGAGTTATCGGCTACACCTTC. Encoded protein: CASSLKPLGVIGYTF.

This clone was observed once. The chain carries TRBV30 and TRBJ2-1, with 14 bases identical to TRBD2. Germline V gives CDR1 GTSNPN, CDR2 SVGIG (reference sequence). V was clipped by 4 bases and J by 7 bases; unmatched bases: 21. The CDR3 runs to 20 residues. CDR3 in DNA: TGTGCCTGGACTGATACCGGGCCTTCGGGACTAGCGGGAGTTGGAAATGAGCAGTTCTTC. This translates into CAWTDTGPSGLAGVGNEQFF.

This sequence joins TRBV29-1 and TRBJ2-7; 8 nucleotides match TRBD1. The ends lost 5 bases at V and 6 bases at J; junction bases unmatched: 6. The germline CDR1 and CDR2 sequences are SQVTM and ANQGSEA. The CDR3 is 12 residues long. The CDR3 region is CSVTRTGFEQYF. CDR3 nucleotides: TGCAGCGTTACCCGGACAGGGTTCGAGCAGTACTTC.

CDR3 sequence reads: CASSLEFRTANEKLFF. In nucleotides, the CDR3 is TGCGCCAGCAGCCTAGAGTTCAGGACAGCTAATGAAAAACTGTTTTTT. The J gene is TRBJ1-4, the V gene TRBV4-1; perhaps TRBD1 as D (6 bases). The germline gives CDR1 MGHRA, CDR2 YSYEKL. This CDR3 contains 16 residues. V lost 4 bases and J lost 3, with 15 bases in between.

This clone occurred once. The chain couples TRBV28 to TRBJ1-2, with D unresolved. V gave up 5 bases and J gave up 0 bases, with 7 bases separating them. CDR1 and CDR2 from the germline V gene are MDHEN and SYDVKM. The CDR3 is 13 residues long. The CDR3 reads CASSPLANYGYTF. In nucleotides, the CDR3 is TGTGCCAGCAGTCCCCTAGCTAACTATGGCTACACCTTC.